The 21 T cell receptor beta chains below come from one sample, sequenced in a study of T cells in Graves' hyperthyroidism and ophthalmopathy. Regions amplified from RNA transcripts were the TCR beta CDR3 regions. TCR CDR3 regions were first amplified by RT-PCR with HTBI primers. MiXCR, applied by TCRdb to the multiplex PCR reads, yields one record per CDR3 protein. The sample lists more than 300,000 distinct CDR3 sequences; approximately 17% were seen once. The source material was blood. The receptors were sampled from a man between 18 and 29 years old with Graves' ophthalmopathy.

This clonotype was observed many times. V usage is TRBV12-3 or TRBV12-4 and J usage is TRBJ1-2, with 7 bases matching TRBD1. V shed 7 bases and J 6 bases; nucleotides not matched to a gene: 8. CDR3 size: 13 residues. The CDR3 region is CASNFQQGHGYTF. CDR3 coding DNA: TGTGCCAGCAACTTCCAACAGGGGCATGGCTACACCTTC.

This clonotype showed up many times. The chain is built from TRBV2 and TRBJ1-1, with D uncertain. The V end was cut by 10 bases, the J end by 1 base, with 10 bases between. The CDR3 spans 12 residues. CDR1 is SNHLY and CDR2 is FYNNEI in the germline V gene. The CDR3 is CATLRENTEAFF. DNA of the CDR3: TGTGCCACTCTTCGGGAGAACACTGAAGCTTTCTTT.

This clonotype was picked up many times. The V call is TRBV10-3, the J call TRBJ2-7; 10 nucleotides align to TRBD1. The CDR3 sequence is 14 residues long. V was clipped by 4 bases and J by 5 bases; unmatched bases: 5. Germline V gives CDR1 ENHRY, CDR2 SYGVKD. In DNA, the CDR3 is TGTGCCATCAGTGGGGGGACAGGGGTCGACGAGCAGTACTTC. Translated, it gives CAISGGTGVDEQYF.

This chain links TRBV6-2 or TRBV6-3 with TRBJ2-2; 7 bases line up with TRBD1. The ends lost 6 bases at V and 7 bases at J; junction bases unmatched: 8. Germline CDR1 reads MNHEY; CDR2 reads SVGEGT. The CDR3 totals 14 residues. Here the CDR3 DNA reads TGTGCCAGCAGAACACAGGGGTCGCGCGGGGAGCTGTTTTTT. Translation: CASRTQGSRGELFF.

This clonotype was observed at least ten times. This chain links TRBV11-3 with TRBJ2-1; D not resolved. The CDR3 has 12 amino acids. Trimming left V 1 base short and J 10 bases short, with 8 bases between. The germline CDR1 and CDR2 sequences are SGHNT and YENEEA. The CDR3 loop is CASSLVATEQFF. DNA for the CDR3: TGTGCCAGCAGCTTAGTTGCGACCGAGCAGTTCTTC. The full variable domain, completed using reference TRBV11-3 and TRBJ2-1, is EAGVVQSPRYKIIEKKQPVAFWCNPISGHNTLYWYLQNLGQGPELLIRYENEEAVDDSQLPKDRFSAERLKGVDSTLKIQPAELGDSAVYLCASSLVATEQFFGPGTRLTVL.

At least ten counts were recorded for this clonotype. Here the CDR3 reads CASSFGYGYTF. CDR3 coding DNA: TGTGCCAGCAGTTTCGGATATGGCTACACCTTC. V is TRBV28 and J is TRBJ1-2; D remains unclear. This CDR3 has 11 residues. CDR1 is MDHEN and CDR2 is SYDVKM in the germline V gene. Trimming cost V 3 bases and J 5 bases, with 4 bases left between them.

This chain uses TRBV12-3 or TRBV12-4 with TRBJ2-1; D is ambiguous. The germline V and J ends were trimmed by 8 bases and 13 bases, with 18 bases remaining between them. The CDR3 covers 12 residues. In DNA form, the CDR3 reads TGTGCCAGCCATACCCCGGGCTCCGGCCAGTTCTTC. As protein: CASHTPGSGQFF.

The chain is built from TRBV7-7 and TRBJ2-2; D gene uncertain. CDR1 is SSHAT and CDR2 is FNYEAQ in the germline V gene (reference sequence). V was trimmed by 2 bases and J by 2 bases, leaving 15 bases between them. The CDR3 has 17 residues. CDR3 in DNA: TGTGCCAGCAGCTTATCCTCGGACGGTTACAACACCGGGGAGCTGTTTTTT. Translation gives CASSLSSDGYNTGELFF.

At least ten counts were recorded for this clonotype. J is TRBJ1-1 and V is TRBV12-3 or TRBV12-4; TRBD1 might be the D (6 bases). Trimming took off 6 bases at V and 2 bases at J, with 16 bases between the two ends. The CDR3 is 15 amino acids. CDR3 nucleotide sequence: TGTGCCAGCAGCCTAGAACAGGGTGTAAACACTGAAGCTTTCTTT. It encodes CASSLEQGVNTEAFF.

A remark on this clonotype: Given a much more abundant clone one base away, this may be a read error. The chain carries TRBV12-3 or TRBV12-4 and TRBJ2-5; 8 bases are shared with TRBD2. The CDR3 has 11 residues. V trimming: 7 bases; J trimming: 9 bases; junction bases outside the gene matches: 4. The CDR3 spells CASTLGGAQYF. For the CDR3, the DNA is TGTGCCAGCACCCTCGGGGGGGCCCAGTACTTC.

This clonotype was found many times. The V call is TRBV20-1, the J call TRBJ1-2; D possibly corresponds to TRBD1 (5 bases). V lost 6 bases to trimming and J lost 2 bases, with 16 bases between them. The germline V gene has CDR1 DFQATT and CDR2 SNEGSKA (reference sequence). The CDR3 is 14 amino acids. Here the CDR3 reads CSAGTLLRNYGYTF. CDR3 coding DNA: TGCAGTGCCGGGACCCTCCTAAGGAACTATGGCTACACCTTC.

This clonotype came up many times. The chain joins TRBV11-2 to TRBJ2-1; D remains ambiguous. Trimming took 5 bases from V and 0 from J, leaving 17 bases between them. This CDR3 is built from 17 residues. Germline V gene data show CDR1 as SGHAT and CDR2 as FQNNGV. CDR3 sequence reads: CASSLHSTRSSYNEQFF. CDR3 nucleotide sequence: TGTGCCAGCAGCCTTCACTCGACACGTAGCTCCTACAATGAGCAGTTCTTC.

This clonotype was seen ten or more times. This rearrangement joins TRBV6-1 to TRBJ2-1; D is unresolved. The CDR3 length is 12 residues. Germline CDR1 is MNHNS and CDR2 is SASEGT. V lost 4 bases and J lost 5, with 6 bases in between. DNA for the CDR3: TGTGCCAGCAGTGTGGGAAACAATGAGCAGTTCTTC. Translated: CASSVGNNEQFF.

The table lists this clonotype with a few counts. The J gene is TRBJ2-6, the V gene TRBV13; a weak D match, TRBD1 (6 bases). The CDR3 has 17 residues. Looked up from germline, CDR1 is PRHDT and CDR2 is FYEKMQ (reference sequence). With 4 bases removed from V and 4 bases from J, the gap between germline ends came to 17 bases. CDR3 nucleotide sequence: TGTGCCAGCAGCTCTCTTACGACAGGCTCAGGGGCCAACGTCCTGACTTTC. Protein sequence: CASSSLTTGSGANVLTF.

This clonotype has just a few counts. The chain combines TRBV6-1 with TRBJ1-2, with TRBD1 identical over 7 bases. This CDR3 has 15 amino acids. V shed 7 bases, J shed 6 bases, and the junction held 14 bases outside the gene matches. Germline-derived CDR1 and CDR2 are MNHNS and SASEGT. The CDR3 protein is CASTRRTGAINGYTF. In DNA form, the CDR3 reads TGTGCCAGCACCAGGAGAACAGGGGCGATAAATGGCTACACCTTC.

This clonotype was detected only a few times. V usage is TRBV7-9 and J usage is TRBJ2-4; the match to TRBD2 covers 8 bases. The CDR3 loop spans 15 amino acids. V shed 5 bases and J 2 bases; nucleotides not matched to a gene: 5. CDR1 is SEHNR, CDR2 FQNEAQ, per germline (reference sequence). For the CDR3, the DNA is TGTGCCAGCAGCGCCGGGGGGGGTCCCAAAAACATTCAGTACTTC. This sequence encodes CASSAGGGPKNIQYF.

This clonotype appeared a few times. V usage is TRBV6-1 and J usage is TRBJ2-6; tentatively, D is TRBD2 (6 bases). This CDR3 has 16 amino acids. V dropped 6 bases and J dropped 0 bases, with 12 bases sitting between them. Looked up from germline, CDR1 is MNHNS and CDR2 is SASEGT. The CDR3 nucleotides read TGTGCCAGCAGAGCGGGCCCCTACTCTGGGGCCAACGTCCTGACTTTC. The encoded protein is CASRAGPYSGANVLTF.

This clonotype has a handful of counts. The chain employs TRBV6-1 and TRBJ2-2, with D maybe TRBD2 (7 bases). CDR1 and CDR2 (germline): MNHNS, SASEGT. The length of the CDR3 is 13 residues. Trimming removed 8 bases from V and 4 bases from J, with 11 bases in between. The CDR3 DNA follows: TGTGCCAGCCGAGGGGGGGTCACCGGGGAGCTGTTTTTT. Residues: CASRGGVTGELFF.

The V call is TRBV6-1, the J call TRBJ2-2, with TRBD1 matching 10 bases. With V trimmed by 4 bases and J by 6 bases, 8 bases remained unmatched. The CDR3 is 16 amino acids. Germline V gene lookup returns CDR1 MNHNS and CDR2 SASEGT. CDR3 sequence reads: CASSGTPGTGAGELFF. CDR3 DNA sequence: TGTGCCAGCAGTGGAACTCCCGGGACAGGGGCCGGGGAGCTGTTTTTT.

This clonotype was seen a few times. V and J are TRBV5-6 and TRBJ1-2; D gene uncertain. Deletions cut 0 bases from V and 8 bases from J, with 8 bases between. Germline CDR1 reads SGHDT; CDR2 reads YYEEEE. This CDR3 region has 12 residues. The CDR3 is CASSLEKGGYTF. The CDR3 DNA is TGTGCCAGCAGCTTGGAAAAAGGCGGCTACACCTTC. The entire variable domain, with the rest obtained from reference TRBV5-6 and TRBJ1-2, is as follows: DAGVTQSPTHLIKTRGQQVTLRCSPKSGHDTVSWYQQALGQGPQFIFQYYEEEERQRGNFPDRFSGHQFPNYSSELNVNALLLGDSALYLCASSLEKGGYTFGSGTRLTVV.

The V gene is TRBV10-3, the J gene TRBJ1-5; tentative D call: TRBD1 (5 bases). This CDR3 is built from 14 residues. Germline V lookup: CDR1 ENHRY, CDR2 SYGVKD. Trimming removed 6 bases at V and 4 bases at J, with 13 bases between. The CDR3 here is CAISTGPNNQPQHF. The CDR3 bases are TGTGCCATCAGCACGGGACCGAATAATCAGCCCCAGCATTTT.